The subject of this entry is one T cell receptor (beta chain). This clonotype was detected many times. Its antigen remains undetermined. Base qualities are not at hand, and no much larger clone is one base apart. Its CDR3 holds 16 amino acids, cysteine through phenylalanine. Kept here is only the CDR3 DNA, which spans 48 bases and is read in frame from base 1. Unmatched junction bases come to 7, with V trimmed by 4 bases and J by 2 bases. CDR1 and CDR2 are read off the germline V gene as SGHRS and YFSETQ. Ophthalmopathy patients had moderately to severely active disease, Clinical Activity Score of at least 3, NOSPECS grade of at least 4, and duration under 3 months. Exclusion was applied to patients with uncontrolled infections, other autoimmune diseases, pregnancy or lactation. Diagnoses relied on clinical symptoms, serum thyroxine and TRAb, thyroid ultrasound and orbital computed tomography. PBMCs were isolated from about 9 ml of fresh peripheral blood by Ficoll-Paque density gradient centrifugation. Trizol reagent was used to extract total RNA, and RNA quality was then checked on an Agilent 2100 Bioanalyzer.

These data come from a study of T cells in Graves' hyperthyroidism and ophthalmopathy (dated by TCRdb to the late 2010s). For the study in its entirety: Peripheral blood samples were taken at initial diagnosis, before any treatment was given. For training and testing, the 100 patients in the discovery cohort were randomly divided in a 7:3 ratio. Prospective prediction of ophthalmopathy was tested in an independent validation cohort consisting of some 20 hyperthyroidism patients and over 15 patients who later progressed to ophthalmopathy. After sampling, hyperthyroidism patients received methimazole starting at 30 mg daily, and ophthalmopathy patients received high-dose intravenous methylprednisolone. To identify distinguishing TCR V-J signatures, a discovery cohort of 90 to 100 patients was used, comprising 43 with Graves' ophthalmopathy and 57 with stable Graves' hyperthyroidism. Thyroid tissue and blood T-cell repertoires from several Graves' hyperthyroidism patients were also compared in the study. TCR Vbeta CDR3 sequencing of 140 or so peripheral blood samples (over 40 ophthalmopathy, roughly 72 hyperthyroidism and approximately 17 progressor patients) is reported in the paper.

TCR beta CDR3 regions were amplified from RNA transcripts. The TCR CDR3 was subjected to a first round of RT-PCR using the HTBI primer set and the Qiagen OneStep RT-PCR kit. A second multiplex PCR round built the libraries, followed by size selection and purification. Sequencing of the libraries was done on an Illumina HiSeq2000 using paired-end 100 bp reads. The paper's processing steps were these. SOAPnuke was used to process the raw data, throwing out any read that contained adapters or uncalled bases, had a mean Phred below 15, or lacked an exact constant-primer or identifier match. COPE v1.2.5 was used to merge the high-quality paired reads, and each unique nucleotide sequence was defined as a clonotype. Clonotypes were aligned to IMGT TRBV, TRBD and TRBJ reference segments using MiTCR v1.1. The analysis was restricted to V-J combinations with a frequency above 0.0001, which together covered about 99% of the repertoires. A TCS score was defined as the ratio of F50 (clonal expansion) to E x V (chaos), with BLOSUM62-based TCRdist applied between CDR3 peptides within each V-J. Welch's t-statistics and random forest reduced some 510 V-J features to 13, which were used in a naive Bayes classifier (R e1071). The public reads were quality trimmed at Q25 with fastp and then assembled into clones with MiXCR by TCRdb, keeping productive beta chains. Rows merge per CDR3 protein into single entries with the most common DNA and genes. The V and J calls, along with clone size, are taken from TCRdb and not from the paper's own processing. For this sample there are a few hundred thousand distinct CDR3 sequences; more than 15% appear just once. The leading ten clones occupy roughly 3.5% of the sample.

What the work shows at the level of the full study, not this receptor alone: Most expanded thyroid clonotypes (frequency above 0.001) were also detected in blood, a finding suggesting that blood repertoires may reflect thyroid immune responses. No statistical method was used to fix the sample size in advance, and group allocation was not hidden from the investigators. A model built on a 13 V-J signature distinguished ophthalmopathy from stable hyperthyroidism, reaching approximately 89% sensitivity and 81.08% specificity in cross-validation and 80%/75% in testing. In validation, the model predicted progression to ophthalmopathy with 60% to 71% sensitivity and 72.22% specificity, a median of about six months before onset.

The receptor was isolated from a woman between 40 and 50 years old with Graves' ophthalmopathy. The source material was blood. Here the chain combines TRBV5-1 and TRBJ2-2, and 8 bases in between align with TRBD2. The sequence in DNA is TGCGCCAGCAGCACAAGGACTAGCACAAACACCGGGGAGCTGTTTTTT. Its translation is CASSTRTSTNTGELFF.